This TCR beta chain was sequenced for a study of identical twins. All of the donors were Caucasians in good health. TCRdb processed the 5' RACE reads anew with MiXCR; each CDR3 protein has one entry. The repertoire holds around 680,000 distinct CDR3 sequences, with around 8.6% as singletons. The same sample was also studied in work on yellow fever vaccine responses in identical twins. As that study records: Twins reportedly had a vaccine T cell response that seemed partly convergent, partly personalized.

The sample was PBMCs. The source of this sequence is a woman between 18 and 29 years old in good health.

In DNA, the CDR3 is TGTGCCAGCAGTTTATTACCCCCCCCAAACACCGGGGAGCTGTTTTTT. Protein: CASSLLPPPNTGELFF. The chain is built from TRBV27 and TRBJ2-2; D is unclear. The CDR3 is made up of 16 amino acids. The germline V and J ends were trimmed by 1 base and 2 bases, with 11 bases remaining between them. Looked up from germline, CDR1 is MNHEY and CDR2 is SMNVEV (reference sequence).